This entry lists 17 T cell receptor beta chains sequenced from one sample in a study of T cell responses to AZD1222 COVID-19 vaccine. Assay: immunoSEQ multiplex PCR; the TCRdb copy retains only in-frame clones and omits some. The sample has more than 70,000 clones, nearly 90% seen once; the top ten hold more than 1.3%. Source: peripheral blood, taken on day 0 of AZD1222 vaccination. These receptors originate from an adult in good health.

CDR3 sequence reads: CASSPGRGNEQFF. The CDR3 DNA follows: TGTGCCAGCAGTCCGGGGAGGGGAAATGAGCAGTTCTTC. The chain has TRBV6-4 and TRBJ2-1; 7 nucleotides agree with TRBD2. This CDR3 region has 13 residues. Germline CDR1 is MRHNA and CDR2 is SNTAGT. V lost 5 bases and J lost 7; bases outside the gene matches: 5.

This clone turned up a few times. The chain carries TRBV7-9 and TRBJ2-1, with 8 bases matching TRBD2. The V gene's germline CDR1 is SEHNR and CDR2 FQNEAQ (reference sequence). The length of the CDR3 is 14 residues. V shed 5 bases, J shed 7 bases, and the junction held 7 bases outside the gene matches. In DNA form, the CDR3 reads TGTGCCAGCAGCATCCAGCGGGAGACGAATGAGCAGTTCTTC. Protein product: CASSIQRETNEQFF.

As DNA, the CDR3 is TGTGCCAGCAGTTACCCCTCCGGGACGCCGGTACGAGATACGCAGTATTTT. Encoded protein: CASSYPSGTPVRDTQYF. The V and J genes are TRBV6-2 or TRBV6-3 and TRBJ2-3, with D possibly called TRBD1 or TRBD2 (5 bases each). Germline CDR1 is MNHEY and CDR2 is SVGEGT. This CDR3 has 17 residues. Trimming removed 2 bases at V and 5 bases at J, with 20 bases between.

As to this clone: At one end the junction does not follow the germline gene, possibly because of a read error. The CDR3 sequence: CASSEGVMSNQPRHF. In DNA form, the CDR3 reads TGTGCCAGCAGTGAAGGCGTTATGAGCAATCAGCCCCGGCATTTT. This rearrangement joins TRBV6-1 to TRBJ1-5; D not certain. This CDR3 is built from 15 residues. CDR1 is MNHNS, CDR2 SASEGT, per germline.

This clone has more than one count but fewer than ten. This chain uses TRBV12-1 with TRBJ2-2; the D call TRBD1 from the table was never checked on the DNA. TRBV12-1 is tagged as a pseudogene. The CDR3 is 16 residues long. The CDR3 here is CASSFRRDREPGELFF. DNA of the CDR3: TGTGCCAGCAGCTTCCGCCGGGACAGGGAGCCCGGGGAGCTGTTTTTT.

This clone is a singleton in its sample. The rearrangement uses TRBV18 and TRBJ1-2, with 7 bases that match TRBD1. Trimming cost V 1 base and J 5 bases; bases outside gene matches: 4. Germline V gives CDR1 KGHSH, CDR2 LQKENI. The CDR3 is made up of 14 amino acids. The CDR3 spells CASSPRTGVYGYTF. The CDR3 nucleotides read TGTGCCAGCTCACCACGTACAGGGGTTTATGGCTACACCTTC.

V is TRBV4-2 and J is TRBJ2-3, with D perhaps matching TRBD1 (6 bases). V was clipped by 3 bases and J by 0 bases, with 13 bases between them. CDR3 length: 16 residues. The germline V gene has CDR1 LGHNA and CDR2 YNFKEQ. CDR3 sequence: CASSQGRDTSTDTQYF. The CDR3 DNA reads TGTGCCAGCAGCCAGGGTCGGGACACGAGCACAGATACGCAGTATTTT.

The gene calls are TRBV30 and TRBJ2-7; D remains ambiguous. The V end lost 2 bases, the J end lost 3 bases, and 8 bases lay between the germline ends. The CDR3 sequence is 12 residues long. CDR1 is GTSNPN, CDR2 SVGIG, per germline (reference sequence). The CDR3 loop reads CAWSFDRYEQYF. CDR3 coding DNA: TGTGCCTGGAGTTTTGACCGCTACGAGCAGTACTTC.

In its sample, this clone was seen many times. The genes are TRBV18 and TRBJ2-1, with no clear D. V was cut by 4 bases and J by 3 bases, with 10 bases left in between. Germline lookup yields CDR1 KGHSH and CDR2 LQKENI. This CDR3 region has 14 residues. The DNA for the CDR3 is TGTGCCAGCTCACACTCGGGCTACTACAATGAGCAGTTCTTC. Translated, it gives CASSHSGYYNEQFF.

This chain joins TRBV18 and TRBJ2-7; 9 bases match TRBD2. In germline, CDR1 is KGHSH, CDR2 LQKENI. The CDR3 has 13 amino acids. V lost 5 bases, J lost 6 bases, and 5 bases stayed unmatched. CDR3 loop: CASSTREGSEQYF. The DNA for the CDR3 is TGTGCCAGCTCAACGCGGGAGGGCTCCGAGCAGTACTTC.

This chain uses TRBV27 with TRBJ1-4, with D possibly being TRBD1 (6 bases). Germline V gene data show CDR1 as MNHEY and CDR2 as SMNVEV (reference sequence). The CDR3 contains 16 residues. V was shortened by 6 bases and J by 5 bases, with 19 bases between the two germline ends. The CDR3 loop is CASRPISDSRNEKLFF. The DNA for the CDR3 is TGTGCCAGCAGGCCAATCTCGGACAGCAGGAATGAAAAACTGTTTTTT.

The chain couples TRBV7-9 to TRBJ1-2; D is possibly TRBD1 (6 bases). The CDR3 sequence is 12 residues long. Germline CDR1 is SEHNR and CDR2 is FQNEAQ (reference sequence). V was pared by 7 bases and J by 4 bases, with 10 bases between. The CDR3 loop is CASTPRGYGYTF. Written as DNA, the CDR3 is TGTGCCAGCACCCCCAGGGGCTATGGCTACACCTTC.

The chain employs TRBV5-1 and TRBJ1-2, with TRBD1 as a possible D gene (5 bases). Trimming left V 3 bases short and J 0 bases short, with 15 bases between. Germline-derived CDR1 and CDR2 are SGHRS and YFSETQ. There are 16 residues in the CDR3. The CDR3 protein is CASSSLTQGANYGYTF. The CDR3 DNA reads as TGCGCCAGCAGCTCATTGACCCAGGGCGCTAACTATGGCTACACCTTC. Full variable domain (rest looked up from reference TRBV5-1 and TRBJ1-2): KAGVTQTPRYLIKTRGQQVTLSCSPISGHRSVSWYQQTPGQGLQFLFEYFSETQRNKGNFPGRFSGRQFSNSRSEMNVSTLELGDSALYLCASSSLTQGANYGYTFGSGTRLTVV.

The chain couples TRBV7-3 to TRBJ2-1; D unclear. The CDR3 is 12 amino acids. Germline-derived CDR1 and CDR2 are SGHTA and FQGTGA. With 4 bases removed from V and 5 bases from J, the gap between germline ends came to 6 bases. This CDR3 is CASSSPDNEQFF. The DNA for the CDR3 is TGTGCCAGCAGCTCCCCTGACAATGAGCAGTTCTTC.

This clone was observed once. V gene TRBV6-5 combines with J gene TRBJ2-7; the D is unclear. The V gene lost 6 bases and the J gene lost 1 base, with 7 bases spanning the gap. CDR1 and CDR2 (germline): MNHEY, SVGAGI. The CDR3 has 12 residues. The CDR3 loop is CASRSSSYEQYF. For the CDR3, the DNA is TGTGCCAGCAGATCGAGTTCCTACGAGCAGTACTTC.

A remark on this clone: The junction differs from germline at one of its ends, possibly a read error. The chain combines TRBV5-8 with TRBJ1-5; D unresolved. In germline, CDR1 is SGHTS, CDR2 YDEGEE. CDR3 size: 13 residues. The CDR3 reads CATSRDSNQPQHF. Written as DNA, the CDR3 is TGTGCCACCAGCCGGGATAGCAATCAGCCCCAGCATTTT.

The gene calls are TRBV19 and TRBJ1-3; 9 nucleotides align to TRBD1. J lost 4 bases, V lost 7 bases, and 2 bases had no gene match. There are 13 residues in the CDR3. The V gene's germline CDR1 is LNHDA and CDR2 SQIVND (reference sequence). The CDR3 nucleotides are TGTGCCAGTACGGACAGGGGAGGAAACACCATATATTTT. It encodes CASTDRGGNTIYF.